The next 17 T cell receptor beta chains were all read from a single sample in a study of Graves' ophthalmopathy and Graves' hyperthyroidism. Amplification of TCR beta CDR3 regions used RNA transcripts. The first round was an RT-PCR with HTBI primers, and the second round was a multiplex PCR. A single record per CDR3 protein comes from TCRdb applying MiXCR to the multiplex PCR reads. The table shows 1 million to 1.3 million distinct CDR3 sequences, with roughly 35% occurring only once. Sequenced: peripheral blood or thyroid tissue (not recorded which). The receptors here all came from an adult man with Graves' hyperthyroidism.

V gene TRBV14 combines with J gene TRBJ2-2; TRBD2 might be the D (6 bases). Germline CDR1 is SGHDN and CDR2 is FVKESK. Trimming pared 2 bases from V and 1 base from J, leaving 26 bases between. There are 21 residues in the CDR3. CDR3 DNA: TGTGCCAGCAGCCAAAAAGTCACCACCTCTAGCGAGGATTTGAACACCGGGGAGCTGTTTTTT. As protein: CASSQKVTTSSEDLNTGELFF.

A few counts support this clonotype. The chain carries TRBV30 and TRBJ1-3; D remains ambiguous. This CDR3 comprises 13 residues. Germline V gene data show CDR1 as GTSNPN and CDR2 as SVGIG (reference sequence). The V and J ends lost 0 bases and 6 bases respectively, with 9 bases between them. The CDR3 sequence is CAWSVRSANTIYF. CDR3 sequence (DNA): TGTGCCTGGAGTGTACGCAGTGCAAACACCATATATTTT.

This clonotype was observed many times. This chain joins TRBV18 and TRBJ2-5; D ambiguous. This CDR3 region has 12 residues. Deletions cut 8 bases from V and 5 bases from J, with 12 bases between. Germline CDR1 and CDR2: KGHSH and LQKENI. Here the CDR3 DNA reads TGTGCCAGCAGCCCTAAACGGGAGACCCAGTACTTC. This codes for CASSPKRETQYF. The full variable domain, its missing parts supplied by reference TRBV18 and TRBJ2-5, is NAGVMQNPRHLVRRRGQEARLRCSPMKGHSHVYWYRQLPEEGLKFMVYLQKENIIDESGMPKERFSAEFPKEGPSILRIQQVVRGDSAAYFCASSPKRETQYFGPGTRLLVL.

A word on this clonotype: Since a much larger clone is just one base distant, this may be a read error. J is TRBJ2-5 and V is TRBV25-1, with 9 positions matching TRBD1. V trimming: 8 bases; J trimming: 6 bases; junction bases outside the gene matches: 10. From germline, CDR1 is MGHDK and CDR2 SYGVNS. The CDR3 has 14 residues. The CDR3 DNA reads as TGTGCCAGCTCCCCTCGGACAGGGGTAAAGACCCAGTACTTC. This gives the protein CASSPRTGVKTQYF.

V is TRBV7-2 and J is TRBJ2-7; 12 bases map to TRBD2. The junction had 8 bases not matched to a gene; V was cut back by 5 bases and J by 3 bases. The CDR3 length is 16 residues. Germline CDR1 and CDR2: SGHTA and FQGNSA. The CDR3 sequence: CASSDGTSGLVYEQYF. In DNA, the CDR3 is TGTGCCAGCAGCGATGGGACTAGCGGGCTAGTCTACGAGCAGTACTTC.

This clonotype has ten or more counts. This chain joins TRBV20-1 and TRBJ1-3; D gene ambiguous. The germline V and J ends were trimmed by 7 bases and 1 base, with 20 bases remaining between them. This CDR3 spans 16 amino acids. Germline V gene lookup returns CDR1 DFQATT and CDR2 SNEGSKA (reference sequence). This CDR3 reads CSVNPAKSVSGNTIYF. The CDR3 DNA reads as TGCAGTGTCAACCCCGCAAAGAGCGTATCTGGAAACACCATATATTTT.

In regard to this clonotype: A much larger clonotype is one base distant, so this may be a read error. The rearrangement links TRBV20-1 to TRBJ2-7, with D possibly being TRBD1 or TRBD2 (5 bases each). This CDR3 contains 13 residues. Trimming left V 2 bases short and J 3 bases short, with 11 bases between. Germline loops: CDR1 DFQATT, CDR2 SNEGSKA (reference sequence). The DNA of the CDR3 is TGCAGTGCTAGAACCGGGGCGCACTACGAGCAGTACTTC. It yields the protein CSARTGAHYEQYF.

In this sample, this clonotype turned up many times. V and J are TRBV29-1 and TRBJ2-7, with 9 bases aligning to TRBD1. Germline assignment: CDR1 SQVTM and CDR2 ANQGSEA. Trimming took 6 bases from V and 5 from J; bases not matched to a gene: 5. The CDR3 consists of 12 residues. The CDR3 sequence is CSVRTGVNEQYF. The CDR3 bases are TGCAGCGTCCGGACAGGGGTGAACGAGCAGTACTTC.

The V and J genes are TRBV7-2 and TRBJ2-6; D remains ambiguous. V lost 0 bases and J 0 bases, leaving 6 bases between the germline ends. The CDR3 sequence is 16 residues long. CDR1 SGHTA and CDR2 FQGNSA come from the germline V gene. Here the CDR3 reads CASSLADGSGANVLTF. Written as DNA, the CDR3 is TGTGCCAGCAGCTTAGCGGACGGCTCTGGGGCCAACGTCCTGACTTTC.

Ten or more counts support this clonotype. The gene calls are TRBV19 and TRBJ2-7; D remains ambiguous. Germline loops: CDR1 LNHDA, CDR2 SQIVND (reference sequence). V was clipped by 5 bases and J by 0 bases, with 11 bases between them. CDR3 length: 14 residues. The CDR3 region is CASSWDALSYEQYF. The DNA for the CDR3 is TGTGCCAGTAGTTGGGATGCCCTCTCCTACGAGCAGTACTTC.

This clonotype was observed a handful of times. This chain connects TRBV5-1 to TRBJ2-5; 9 bases are shared with TRBD1. J lost 5 bases, V lost 3 bases, and 11 bases had no gene match. The CDR3 sequence is 16 residues long. Per the germline V gene, CDR1 is SGHRS and CDR2 is YFSETQ. CDR3 in amino acids: CASSYGTGKELETQYF. The CDR3 DNA follows: TGCGCCAGCAGCTACGGGACAGGGAAGGAATTGGAGACCCAGTACTTC.

The V call is TRBV7-3, the J call TRBJ2-2; 13 nucleotides align to TRBD2. Germline trimming cut 5 bases from V and 6 bases from J; bases unmatched to any gene: 6. CDR1 and CDR2 (germline): SGHTA, FQGTGA. There are 16 residues in the CDR3. As DNA, the CDR3 is TGTGCCAGCAGCCCATGGACTAGCGGGAGCTCCGGGGAGCTGTTTTTT. It translates to CASSPWTSGSSGELFF.

In its sample, this clonotype was seen many times. The gene calls are TRBV20-1 and TRBJ1-2; D is unresolved. Germline loops: CDR1 DFQATT, CDR2 SNEGSKA (reference sequence). CDR3 size: 8 residues. The CDR3 sequence: CIPGGYTF. CDR3 in DNA: TGCATTCCGGGTGGCTACACCTTC.

This clonotype was detected only a few times. The chain combines TRBV7-6 with TRBJ2-7; 7 bases agree with TRBD1. In germline, CDR1 is SGHVS, CDR2 FNYEAQ. J gave up 4 bases and V 5 bases, and 11 bases lay outside the gene matches. CDR3 size: 15 residues. As DNA, the CDR3 is TGTGCCAGCAGCCTTGGGACAGACCCGTTATACGAGCAGTACTTC. Its translation is CASSLGTDPLYEQYF.

The V and J genes are TRBV29-1 and TRBJ1-2, with D maybe TRBD1 (5 bases). Germline V gene lookup returns CDR1 SQVTM and CDR2 ANQGSEA. V lost 5 bases and J 3 bases, leaving 16 bases between the germline ends. CDR3 length equals 14 residues. CDR3 loop: CSVTRVTGDYGYTF. Here the CDR3 DNA reads TGCAGCGTTACCAGGGTCACCGGGGACTATGGCTACACCTTC.

This clonotype has ten or more counts. The chain is built from TRBV7-9 and TRBJ2-5; D ambiguous. The germline V gene encodes CDR1 SEHNR and CDR2 FQNEAQ (reference sequence). V was pared by 0 bases and J by 1 base, with 6 bases between. The CDR3 runs 14 residues. The CDR3 DNA follows: TGTGCCAGCAGCTTAGCGCAGGCCCAAGAGACCCAGTACTTC. Residues: CASSLAQAQETQYF.

With regard to this clonotype: Mismatch with germline at one junction end may stem from a read error. The chain employs TRBV7-3 and TRBJ1-1; D is possibly TRBD1 (6 bases). CDR1 and CDR2 from the germline V gene are SGHTA and FQGTGA. This CDR3 is 17 amino acids long. The CDR3 bases are TGCGCCAGCAGCCATCCTGGACGCAGGGGTACGAACACTGAAGCTTTCTTT. It encodes CASSHPGRRGTNTEAFF.